This T cell receptor beta chain was captured in a study of technical replicates of blood from several donors. Clones were read by immunoSEQ multiplex PCR, and TCRdb kept only the in-frame ones, dropping some. There are tens of thousands of clones in the sample; approximately 88% occur only once, and 4% to 5% lies in the top ten. The CDR3 totals 13 residues. Trimming removed 4 bases at V and 6 bases at J, with 13 bases between. The germline gives CDR1 SGHDN, CDR2 FVKESK. V is TRBV14 and J is TRBJ2-7, with a possible D match to TRBD2 (5 bases). The sequenced material came from PBMCs. The clonotype originates from a human donor in good health. Some clones in this sample may be carry-over from other donors' samples. The CDR3 region is CASSRPPGSEQYF. In nucleotides, the CDR3 is TGTGCCAGCAGCCGCCCGCCGGGGAGCGAGCAGTACTTC.